The 11 T cell receptor beta chains reported below all come from one sample, sequenced in a study of OX40 agonist ivuxolimab in advanced cancers. Sequenced by immunoSEQ multiplex PCR; TCRdb stores in-frame clones only, minus some. Of 77,000 or so clones listed, approximately 80% were seen once; the top ten hold about 0.51%. The sequenced sample was CD4+ or CD8+ T cells sorted from blood, obtained in a trial of the OX40 agonist ivuxolimab. The receptors stem from an adult with an advanced solid tumor such as melanoma, head and neck, liver or kidney cancer.

The chain joins TRBV2 to TRBJ2-2; D perhaps matches TRBD2 (7 bases). This CDR3 has 16 residues. Deletions cut 5 bases from V and 4 bases from J, with 17 bases between. Germline V gene sequence: CDR1 SNHLY, CDR2 FYNNEI. CDR3 nucleotide sequence: TGTGCCAGCAGTAGGCAATCGGGGGGCCCCACCGGGGAGCTGTTTTTT. Amino acid sequence: CASSRQSGGPTGELFF.

The chain joins TRBV9 to TRBJ2-5, with D possibly being TRBD1 or TRBD2 (5 bases each). Trimming removed 4 bases at V and 5 bases at J, with 12 bases between. This CDR3 has 13 amino acids. Germline V gene sequence: CDR1 SGDLS, CDR2 YYNGEE. CDR3 protein: CASSRGVLETQYF. The CDR3 DNA sequence: TGTGCCAGCAGCAGAGGGGTCCTGGAGACCCAGTACTTC.

The chain couples TRBV2 to TRBJ1-2; the match to TRBD1 covers 7 bases. Germline V gene data show CDR1 as SNHLY and CDR2 as FYNNEI. V shed 5 bases and J 5 bases; nucleotides not matched to a gene: 8. The CDR3 has 14 amino acids. CDR3 DNA sequence: TGTGCCAGCAGTACCGGGACAGACTTTTATGGCTACACCTTC. It translates to CASSTGTDFYGYTF.

The chain recombines TRBV27 with TRBJ1-5, with 8 nucleotides matching TRBD1. The CDR3 covers 15 residues. V shed 6 bases and J 4 bases; nucleotides not matched to a gene: 8. CDR1 is MNHEY and CDR2 is SMNVEV in the germline V gene (reference sequence). The CDR3 bases are TGTGCCAGCAGACCTGGGGACAGGTCGAATCAGCCCCAGCATTTT. Its protein is CASRPGDRSNQPQHF.

The V gene is TRBV5-6, the J gene TRBJ2-1, with 8 nucleotides matching TRBD1. The V gene's germline CDR1 is SGHDT and CDR2 YYEEEE. The CDR3 extends over 16 amino acids. Losses at the gene ends were 1 base for V and 4 bases for J; bases not matched to a gene: 7. CDR3 protein: CASSLIDRGKYNEQFF. The DNA of the CDR3 is TGTGCCAGCAGCTTGATCGACAGGGGAAAGTACAATGAGCAGTTCTTC.

The V gene is TRBV27, the J gene TRBJ2-3, with a weak D call TRBD2 (6 bases). Germline V lookup: CDR1 MNHEY, CDR2 SMNVEV (reference sequence). The CDR3 has 16 amino acids. V dropped 7 bases and J dropped 2 bases, with 19 bases sitting between them. The CDR3 region is CASTYRGAANTDTQYF. CDR3 coding DNA: TGTGCCAGCACGTACCGCGGGGCAGCAAACACAGATACGCAGTATTTT.

The genes are TRBV7-2 and TRBJ1-5; D is undetermined. Trimming removed 0 bases at V and 5 bases at J, with 5 bases between. CDR1 SGHTA and CDR2 FQGNSA come from the germline V gene. The CDR3 runs to 13 residues. The CDR3 DNA reads as TGTGCCAGCAGCTTAGCCCGTTATCAGCCCCAGCATTTT. Protein: CASSLARYQPQHF.

The V gene is TRBV28, the J gene TRBJ2-7; maybe TRBD1 (5 bases). This CDR3 region has 15 residues. Trimming removed 4 bases from V and 2 bases from J, with 15 bases in between. In germline, CDR1 is MDHEN, CDR2 SYDVKM. For the CDR3, the DNA is TGTGCCAGCAGTTCGCCGGACACAGGAACCTACGAGCAGTACTTC. Translated, it gives CASSSPDTGTYEQYF.

The V and J genes are TRBV11-2 and TRBJ2-7; D possibly matches TRBD1 or TRBD2 (6 bases each). The ends were cut back, 8 bases at V and 3 bases at J, with 17 bases in the middle. The V gene's germline CDR1 is SGHAT and CDR2 FQNNGV. CDR3 size: 14 residues. CDR3: CASRNIGGHYEQYF. The CDR3 nucleotides read TGTGCCAGCCGAAACATTGGGGGGCACTACGAGCAGTACTTC.

This chain uses TRBV5-4 with TRBJ2-3; 11 bases are shared with TRBD2. The trim removed 5 bases at V and 5 bases at J, leaving 7 bases unmatched. The CDR3 runs 15 residues. The germline V gene encodes CDR1 SGHNT and CDR2 YYREEE (reference sequence). Written as DNA, the CDR3 is TGTGCCAGCAGTAGCGGGGGGGTGCTTGGAGATACGCAGTATTTT. Translated: CASSSGGVLGDTQYF.

This clone was counted only a few times. The chain recombines TRBV11-2 with TRBJ1-2; D is possibly TRBD1 (5 bases). V lost 4 bases and J 0 bases, leaving 6 bases between the germline ends. CDR1 is SGHAT and CDR2 is FQNNGV in the germline V gene. This CDR3 has 13 amino acids. CDR3 protein: CASSSGPNYGYTF. As DNA, the CDR3 is TGTGCCAGCAGCTCAGGGCCTAACTATGGCTACACCTTC.